The rows below give T cell receptor beta chains drawn from one sample of a study of cytomegalovirus exposure and HLA in healthy donors. The data were produced by immunoSEQ multiplex PCR, yet TCRdb's version contains in-frame clones alone and is incomplete. The sample yields 100,000 or so clones, 60% to 75% seen once. Input material: PBMCs. The receptors originated from a man in his forties in good health and CMV-seropositive. The CDR3 runs from the conserved cysteine through the conserved F or W. D genes are given only for firm matches. Part of the rows lack a size; the others show once, few, many or a class for expanded clones.

v_call,j_call,clone_size,d_call,cdr3_nt,cdr3_aa
TRBV4-2,TRBJ2-7,NA,TRBD1,TGTGCCAGCAGCCAAGGGACAGGGTATTACGAGCAGTACTTC,CASSQGTGYYEQYF
TRBV4-2,TRBJ1-4,few,NA,TGTGCCAGCAGCCAAGACTATAACAGGGTGGGTGGTGAAAAACTGTTTTTT,CASSQDYNRVGGEKLFF
TRBV7-9,TRBJ2-3,NA,NA,TGTGCCAGCAGCTTGACGGGATTGGAGAATACGCAGTATTTT,CASSLTGLENTQYF
TRBV6-5,TRBJ1-5,NA,TRBD1,TGTGCCACCGGACAGGGCTATGATCAGCCCCAGCATTTT,CATGQGYDQPQHF
TRBV7-6,TRBJ1-2,NA,TRBD1,TGTGCCAGCGGAGGACAGGGCCTCGGCTACACCTTC,CASGGQGLGYTF
TRBV19,TRBJ1-3,NA,NA,TGTGCCAGTTCAGAGGACTCTGGAAACACCATATATTTT,CASSEDSGNTIYF
TRBV9,TRBJ1-1,NA,NA,TGTGCCAGCAGCGTCGGCGGGGACACTGAAGCTTTCTTT,CASSVGGDTEAFF
TRBV30,TRBJ2-1,NA,NA,TGTGCCTGGAGTGTACTTGGCAATGAGCAGTTCTTC,CAWSVLGNEQFF
TRBV10-3,TRBJ2-5,few,TRBD2,TGTGCCATCAGTCTTCGTGCTAGCGGGAACCAAGAGACCCAGTACTTC,CAISLRASGNQETQYF
TRBV5-1,TRBJ2-5,once,TRBD2,TGCGCCAGCAGCTTGGCCATAGGAGCGGGAGGGGAAGAGACCCAGTACTTC,CASSLAIGAGGEETQYF
TRBV11-3,TRBJ1-1,few,NA,TGTGCCAGCAGTCCCGGGATCGCGGCTGAAGCTTTCTTT,CASSPGIAAEAFF
TRBV28,TRBJ2-7,NA,NA,TGTGCCAGCAGCCCCCTGGACAGTTACGAGCAGTACTTC,CASSPLDSYEQYF
TRBV27,TRBJ2-3,NA,TRBD2,TGTGCCAGCAGCCGCGGGAGTCCCAGTGGGACAGATACGCAGTATTTT,CASSRGSPSGTDTQYF
TRBV6-5,TRBJ2-3,NA,NA,TGTGCCAGCAGTTACTTACGACGGGAAACAGATACGCAGTATTTT,CASSYLRRETDTQYF
TRBV18,TRBJ2-1,few,NA,TGTGCCAGCTCACCAATGCCGGGACACAACTACAATGAGCAGTTCTTC,CASSPMPGHNYNEQFF
TRBV7-9,TRBJ2-7,NA,NA,TGTGCCAGCGGAAACGCGCAAGGGAGCGAGCAGTACTTC,CASGNAQGSEQYF
TRBV29-1,TRBJ2-7,NA,TRBD2,TGCAGCGTTGGGTGGGAGGGTGAGCAGTACTTC,CSVGWEGEQYF
TRBV5-4,TRBJ1-1,few,NA,TGTGCCAGCAGCCCCCAGGGAGGGACGTATACTGAAGCTTTCTTT,CASSPQGGTYTEAFF
TRBV4-1,TRBJ1-5,NA,NA,TGCGCCAGCAGCCAAGACCCGGGGGTAGGCAATCAGCCCCAGCATTTT,CASSQDPGVGNQPQHF
TRBV5-6,TRBJ2-7,once,TRBD1,TGTGCCAGCAGCCCTACCTTCGACAGGGGGCAGTCATCCTACGAGCAGTACTTC,CASSPTFDRGQSSYEQYF
TRBV15,TRBJ2-1,NA,TRBD2,TGTGCCACCAGCAGAGATAATAGCGGGGGATACAATGAGCAGTTCTTC,CATSRDNSGGYNEQFF
TRBV29-1,TRBJ2-7,NA,NA,TGCAGCGTTGCTGGAGGTGCCTACGAGCAGTACTTC,CSVAGGAYEQYF
TRBV28,TRBJ2-5,few,NA,TGTGCCAGCAAACGACTAGATTCTTTAGGAGAGACCCAGTACTTC,CASKRLDSLGETQYF
TRBV2,TRBJ1-2,NA,NA,TGTGCCGGTCCGAGCTTGGACACCAACTATGGCTACACCTTC,CAGPSLDTNYGYTF